The present entry profiles one T cell receptor (beta chain) with its context. Antigen unknown. Other DNA sequences in the sample encode the same CDR3. CDR1 and CDR2 from the germline V gene are MGHRA and YSYEKL. This CDR3 contains 15 residues. V gave up 3 bases and J gave up 3 bases; unmatched junction bases: 7. Assay used: immunoSEQ multiplex PCR; TCRdb lists only in-frame clones, some missing. Of around 79,000 clones listed, 60% to 80% were seen once; the top ten hold just over 50%. The data were obtained in a study of shared clonotypes between healthy human individuals. General study results and limits: Donor clonotype sharing was expected to depend on sequencing depth.

The sample comprised memory CD8+ T cells sorted from blood. The subset denotes: CD45RO+ cells pooled with CCR7-negative TemRA cells. The source is a man aged 25-45 years in good health. This chain joins TRBV4-1 and TRBJ1-2; 7 nucleotides align to TRBD1. CDR3 region: CASSQAPGTDYGYTF. CDR3 nucleotide sequence: TGCGCCAGCAGCCAGGCCCCCGGGACAGACTATGGCTACACCTTC.